Listed below are T cell receptor beta chains from one sample, sequenced in a study of shared clonotypes between healthy human individuals. Sequenced by immunoSEQ multiplex PCR; TCRdb stores in-frame clones only, minus some. The sample includes 2.3 million or so clones, more than 85% of them seen just once. The sequencing input was naive CD4+ T cells from PBMCs. The receptors derive from a man in his late teens or twenties in good health. Some clones in this sample may be carry-over from other donors' samples. The CDR3 runs from the conserved cysteine through the conserved F or W. The D gene is left open where the match is weak. Not all rows give a size; the values are once, few, many and, for expanded clones, a class.

cdr3_length	d_call	clone_size	v_call	j_call	cdr3_aa	cdr3_nt
16	NA	NA	TRBV7-2	TRBJ2-5	CASSLGVAAGSETQYF	TGTGCCAGCAGCTTAGGGGTAGCGGCGGGGTCAGAGACCCAGTACTTC
13	TRBD1	NA	TRBV6-5	TRBJ1-2	CASRTGGRYGYTF	TGTGCCAGCAGAACAGGGGGCAGGTATGGCTACACCTTC
12	NA	NA	TRBV7-3	TRBJ2-3	CASSNTHDTQYF	TGTGCCAGCAGCAATACCCACGATACGCAGTATTTT
15	TRBD1	NA	TRBV18	TRBJ2-2	CASSLDRGQNGELFF	TGTGCCAGCTCCCTCGACAGGGGGCAGAACGGGGAGCTGTTTTTT
15	NA	once	TRBV19	TRBJ1-1	CASSITPPLNTEAFF	TGTGCCAGTAGTATAACTCCGCCATTGAACACTGAAGCTTTCTTT
18	TRBD2	NA	TRBV4-2	TRBJ2-1	CASSQGLAGGPRNNEQFF	TGTGCCAGCAGCCAAGGGTTGGCGGGGGGACCCCGCAACAATGAGCAGTTCTTC
14	TRBD1	NA	TRBV27	TRBJ2-4	CASSIGTDKNIQYF	TGTGCCAGCAGTATAGGGACAGATAAGAACATTCAGTACTTC
15	TRBD2	NA	TRBV25-1	TRBJ2-7	CASSEGGGRGYEQYF	TGTGCCAGCAGTGAAGGCGGGGGGCGCGGGTACGAGCAGTACTTC
15	NA	NA	TRBV5-1	TRBJ1-3	CASSPGQISGNTIYF	TGCGCCAGCAGCCCCGGACAGATCTCTGGAAACACCATATATTTT
15	TRBD2	NA	TRBV15	TRBJ2-1	CATSRGLVGGNEQFF	TGTGCCACCAGCCGGGGACTAGTGGGTGGCAATGAGCAGTTCTTC
13	NA	NA	TRBV5-1	TRBJ2-7	CASSFIPEDEQYF	TGCGCCAGCAGCTTCATCCCTGAGGACGAGCAGTACTTC
16	TRBD1	NA	TRBV5-6	TRBJ2-5	CASSLLGQGGPETQYF	TGTGCCAGCAGCTTGTTAGGACAGGGCGGTCCAGAGACCCAGTACTTC
17	NA	NA	TRBV19	TRBJ1-5	CASSPQGGGYSNQPQHF	TGTGCCAGTAGCCCTCAGGGAGGGGGGTACAGCAATCAGCCCCAGCATTTT
12	NA	NA	TRBV5-1	TRBJ1-1	CASSLLHPEAFF	TGCGCCAGCAGCTTGCTCCACCCTGAAGCTTTCTTT
14	NA	NA	TRBV19	TRBJ2-7	CASSRAHGTYEQYF	TGTGCCAGTAGTAGGGCTCATGGGACCTACGAGCAGTACTTC
14	TRBD1	NA	TRBV28	TRBJ1-4	CASIPGGLNEKLFF	TGTGCCAGCATCCCAGGGGGGCTTAATGAAAAACTGTTTTTT
15	TRBD2	NA	TRBV7-2	TRBJ2-5	CASSLASGSLETQYF	TGTGCCAGCAGCTTAGCGAGCGGGAGTCTCGAGACCCAGTACTTC
15	NA	NA	TRBV28	TRBJ1-2	CASSLFSGTSGGYTF	TGTGCCAGCAGTTTATTCTCCGGGACCTCTGGGGGCTACACCTTC
13	NA	NA	TRBV18	TRBJ2-3	CASSPPTTEGQYF	TGTGCCAGCTCACCCCCGACGACAGAGGGGCAGTATTTT
18	TRBD2	NA	TRBV5-1	TRBJ2-4	CASSVGTSGRESKNIQYF	TGCGCCAGCAGCGTCGGGACTAGCGGGAGAGAGAGCAAAAACATTCAGTACTTC
14	TRBD1	NA	TRBV27	TRBJ1-1	CASSRPGQGTEAFF	TGTGCCAGCAGCCGACCGGGACAGGGAACTGAAGCTTTCTTT
16	TRBD1	NA	TRBV15	TRBJ1-3	CATSGTGVGSGNTIYF	TGTGCCACCAGCGGGACAGGGGTAGGGTCTGGAAACACCATATATTTT
16	NA	once	TRBV11-2	TRBJ2-2	CASSLDPGSNTGELFF	TGTGCCAGCAGCTTAGATCCCGGGAGTAACACCGGGGAGCTGTTTTTT
15	NA	NA	TRBV18	TRBJ1-1	CASSPRGGSGTEAFF	TGTGCCAGCTCCCCCCGCGGGGGGTCGGGGACTGAAGCTTTCTTT
13	NA	NA	TRBV5-1	TRBJ1-2	CASSLGPGDGYTF	TGCGCCAGCAGCTTGGGACCGGGAGATGGCTACACCTTC
15	TRBD1	NA	TRBV5-1	TRBJ1-4	CASSFTGGAYEKLFF	TGCGCCAGCAGCTTCACAGGGGGGGCTTATGAAAAACTGTTTTTT
16	TRBD2	NA	TRBV10-1	TRBJ2-3	CASSVGTSGSADTQYF	TGCGCCAGCAGTGTAGGGACTAGCGGGAGCGCAGATACGCAGTATTTT
14	NA	NA	TRBV2	TRBJ1-4	CASSEGQGGEKLFF	TGTGCCAGCAGTGAAGGGCAGGGAGGTGAAAAACTGTTTTTT
14	TRBD1	NA	TRBV19	TRBJ1-5	CATEDRRRHQPQHF	TGTGCCACCGAGGACAGGAGGCGGCATCAGCCCCAGCATTTT
15	TRBD1	NA	TRBV28	TRBJ2-6	CATKGASSGANVLTF	TGTGCCACCAAGGGGGCGAGCTCTGGGGCCAACGTCCTGACTTTC
14	TRBD1	NA	TRBV14	TRBJ1-2	CASSQAQGAAGYTF	TGTGCCAGCAGCCAAGCACAGGGGGCGGCCGGCTACACCTTC
15	NA	NA	TRBV6-5	TRBJ2-5	CASSYSWERVGTQYF	TGTGCCAGCAGTTACTCTTGGGAGCGAGTTGGGACCCAGTACTTC
13	NA	NA	TRBV6-1	TRBJ1-1	CASSLSGVGEAFF	TGTGCCAGCAGTTTATCAGGGGTGGGTGAAGCTTTCTTT
15	NA	NA	TRBV21-1	TRBJ1-4	CASSKGWSPGEKLFF	TGTGCCAGCAGCAAAGGGTGGAGCCCCGGTGAAAAACTGTTTTTT
17	NA	NA	TRBV11-2	TRBJ1-3	CASSVTIRAPSGNTIYF	TGTGCCAGCAGCGTTACGATCCGGGCCCCCTCTGGAAACACCATATATTTT
14	NA	NA	TRBV11-2	TRBJ2-1	CASSQQGVYNEQFF	TGTGCCAGCAGCCAACAGGGTGTCTACAATGAGCAGTTCTTC
14	NA	NA	TRBV28	TRBJ2-7	CASSLVRVSYEQYF	TGTGCCAGCAGTTTGGTGCGGGTCTCCTACGAGCAGTACTTC
15	NA	NA	TRBV18	TRBJ2-5	CASSPTGTHQETQYF	TGTGCCAGCTCACCCACCGGGACACACCAAGAGACCCAGTACTTC
17	NA	once	TRBV7-9	TRBJ1-1	CASSPGSGALSNTEAFF	TGTGCCAGCAGCCCCGGATCAGGGGCTTTATCCAACACTGAAGCTTTCTTT
12	NA	once	TRBV18	TRBJ1-2	CASSPRADGYTF	TGTGCCAGCTCACCACGGGCGGACGGCTACACCTTC
16	NA	NA	TRBV7-8	TRBJ1-3	CASSSWAISSGNTIYF	TGTGCCAGCAGCTCCTGGGCCATCAGCTCTGGAAACACCATATATTTT
16	TRBD2	NA	TRBV7-2	TRBJ2-7	CASSSRLAARLYEQYF	TGTGCCAGCAGCTCCAGACTAGCGGCGCGGCTCTACGAGCAGTACTTC
15	TRBD2	NA	TRBV10-1	TRBJ2-3	CASSESASGQHTQYF	TGCGCCAGCAGTGAGTCGGCTAGCGGGCAACATACGCAGTATTTT
14	NA	few	TRBV5-1	TRBJ1-4	CASSFTQRNEKLFF	TGCGCCAGCAGCTTTACACAGCGTAATGAAAAACTGTTTTTT
16	NA	NA	TRBV7-3	TRBJ2-1	CASSLERVGGRGEQFF	TGTGCCAGCAGCTTAGAGCGCGTCGGCGGTCGCGGTGAGCAGTTCTTC
17	TRBD2	NA	TRBV18	TRBJ2-2	CASSPPGLALNTGELFF	TGTGCCAGCTCGCCTCCGGGACTAGCGCTAAACACCGGGGAGCTGTTTTTT
11	NA	NA	TRBV30	TRBJ2-1	CAWSVWGIRFF	TGTGCCTGGAGTGTATGGGGGATTCGGTTCTTC
15	NA	NA	TRBV5-4	TRBJ2-2	CASSLGGSRAGELFF	TGTGCCAGCAGCTTGGGGGGGTCGAGGGCCGGGGAGCTGTTTTTT
13	NA	NA	TRBV25-1	TRBJ2-2	CASSVQMSGELFF	TGTGCCAGCAGTGTTCAAATGAGCGGGGAGCTGTTTTTT
13	NA	NA	TRBV10-1	TRBJ2-7	CASSEGPTYEQYF	TGCGCCAGCAGTGAAGGACCAACCTACGAGCAGTACTTC
16	TRBD1	NA	TRBV15	TRBJ2-7	CATRASFGTGLIEQYF	TGTGCCACCAGGGCTTCTTTTGGGACAGGGCTAATCGAGCAGTACTTC